This entry features one T cell receptor beta chain sequence. The record originates from a study of blood T cell repertoires in COVID-19. Study-level information: The analysed material was cDNA or gDNA that came from T cells, B-cell-depleted T cells, or PBMCs.

V was clipped by 1 base and J by 3 bases, with 19 bases between them. The CDR3 is made up of 17 amino acids. CDR1 LGHNA and CDR2 YNFKEQ come from the germline V gene. Some clones are missing from TCRdb's copy, which holds only in-frame ones; the method was immunoSEQ multiplex PCR. This table holds 140,000 to 150,000 clones, about 76% found once. The V and J genes are TRBV4-2 and TRBJ2-7, with D possibly matching TRBD1 (5 bases). The sample taken for sequencing was peripheral blood. This receptor was taken from a human donor in a cohort sampled during active COVID-19. CDR3 sequence: CASSQGPLTDRYYEQYF. CDR3 bases: TGTGCCAGCAGCCAAGGCCCCTTGACAGACCGCTACTACGAGCAGTACTTC.